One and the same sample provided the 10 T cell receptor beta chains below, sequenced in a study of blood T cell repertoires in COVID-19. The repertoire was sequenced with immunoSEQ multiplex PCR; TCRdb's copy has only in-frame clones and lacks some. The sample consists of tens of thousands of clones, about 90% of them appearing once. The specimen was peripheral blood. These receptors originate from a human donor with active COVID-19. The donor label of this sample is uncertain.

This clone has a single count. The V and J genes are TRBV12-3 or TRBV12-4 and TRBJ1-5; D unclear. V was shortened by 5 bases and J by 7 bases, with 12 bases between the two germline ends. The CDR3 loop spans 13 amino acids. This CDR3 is CASSHPPGQPQHF. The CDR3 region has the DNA TGTGCCAGCAGTCATCCCCCGGGGCAGCCCCAGCATTTT.

In DNA, the CDR3 is TGTGCCATCAGTGCGAGCGGCACCTACAATGAGCAGTTCTTC. Its translation: CAISASGTYNEQFF. The V call is TRBV10-3, the J call TRBJ2-1, with D possibly being TRBD2 (5 bases). The CDR3 covers 14 residues. CDR1 ENHRY and CDR2 SYGVKD come from the germline V gene. Trimming removed 4 bases from V and 2 bases from J, with 9 bases in between.

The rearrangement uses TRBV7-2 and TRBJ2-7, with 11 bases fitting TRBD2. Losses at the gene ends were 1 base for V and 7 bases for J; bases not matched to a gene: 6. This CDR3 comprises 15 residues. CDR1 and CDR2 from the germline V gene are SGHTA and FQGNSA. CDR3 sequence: CASSLELAGGGEQYF. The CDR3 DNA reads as TGTGCCAGCAGCTTAGAGCTAGCGGGGGGTGGAGAGCAGTACTTC.

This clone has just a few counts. The CDR3: CASCDRDRGVGYGYTF. CDR3 coding DNA: TGTGCCAGCTGTGATCGGGACAGGGGTGTTGGCTATGGCTACACCTTC. The J gene is TRBJ1-2, the V gene TRBV28; 10 positions agree with TRBD1. Unmatched junction bases numbered 13, after V lost 8 bases and J lost 4 bases. This CDR3 is 16 amino acids long. From germline, CDR1 is MDHEN and CDR2 SYDVKM.

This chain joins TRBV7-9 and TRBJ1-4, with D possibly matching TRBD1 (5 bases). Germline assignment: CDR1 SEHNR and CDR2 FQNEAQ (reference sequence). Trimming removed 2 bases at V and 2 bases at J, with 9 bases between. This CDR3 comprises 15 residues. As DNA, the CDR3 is TGTGCCAGCAGCTTACAGGGTTTTACTAATGAAAAACTGTTTTTT. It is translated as CASSLQGFTNEKLFF.

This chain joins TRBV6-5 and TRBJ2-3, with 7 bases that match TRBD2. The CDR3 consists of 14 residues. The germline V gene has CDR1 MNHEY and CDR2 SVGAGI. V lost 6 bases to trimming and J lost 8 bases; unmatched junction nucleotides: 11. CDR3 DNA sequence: TGTGCCAGCAGCCAAGGACCGGGGGGTGGTACGCAGTATTTT. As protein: CASSQGPGGGTQYF.

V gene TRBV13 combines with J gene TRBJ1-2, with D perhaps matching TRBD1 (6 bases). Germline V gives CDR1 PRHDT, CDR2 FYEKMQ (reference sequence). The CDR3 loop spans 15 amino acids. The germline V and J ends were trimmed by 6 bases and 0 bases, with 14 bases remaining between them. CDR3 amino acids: CASRATGDTNYGYTF. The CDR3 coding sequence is TGTGCCAGCAGAGCGACAGGCGACACTAACTATGGCTACACCTTC.

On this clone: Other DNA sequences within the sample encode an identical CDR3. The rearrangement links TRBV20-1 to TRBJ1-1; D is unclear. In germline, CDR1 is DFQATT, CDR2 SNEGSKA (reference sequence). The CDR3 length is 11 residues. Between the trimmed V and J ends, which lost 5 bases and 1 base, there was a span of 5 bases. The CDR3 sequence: CSARGNTEAFF. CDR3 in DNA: TGCAGTGCTCGGGGGAACACTGAAGCTTTCTTT.

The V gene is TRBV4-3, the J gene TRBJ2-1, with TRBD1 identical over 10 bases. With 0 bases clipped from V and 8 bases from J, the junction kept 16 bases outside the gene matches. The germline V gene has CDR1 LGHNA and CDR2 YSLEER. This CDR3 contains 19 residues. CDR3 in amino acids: CASSQEGRRRTGGLYEQFF. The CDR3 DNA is TGCGCCAGCAGCCAAGAAGGGCGGAGGAGGACAGGGGGTTTATATGAGCAGTTCTTC.

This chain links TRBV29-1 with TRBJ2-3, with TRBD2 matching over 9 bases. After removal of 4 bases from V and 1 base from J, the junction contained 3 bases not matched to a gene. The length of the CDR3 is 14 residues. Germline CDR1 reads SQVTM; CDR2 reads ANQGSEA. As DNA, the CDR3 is TGCAGCGTTGTTAGCGGGGGACGCACAGATACGCAGTATTTT. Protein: CSVVSGGRTDTQYF.